This T cell receptor (beta chain) emerged from a study of T cell responses to AZD1222 COVID-19 vaccine. For the study at large: Timing groups of about 4 and about 12 weeks for second doses were pooled. Study results and limitations: Nearly half of spike-specific TCRs reportedly go after variant regions that carry no mutations. CD4 TCRs covered the whole spike, strongest at regions 160-218 and 743-854. Recipients of AZD1222 seropositive at baseline numbered only five or six.

The protocol was immunoSEQ multiplex PCR, while the TCRdb copy is restricted to in-frame clones and leaves out a portion. Of some 85,000 clones in the sample, 87% were seen once. As regards this clone: The antigen is not known.

The CDR3 has 15 residues. The V and J genes are TRBV12-2 and TRBJ1-5; the DNA was not compared with TRBD1, the D call given in the table. TRBV12-2 is a pseudogene. The source is an adult in good health. The sequencing here drew on peripheral blood, taken on day 0 of AZD1222 vaccination. The CDR3 region has the DNA TGTGCAAGTCGATCTGGGACAATAGCAAATCAGCCCCAGCATTTT. The encoded protein is CASRSGTIANQPQHF.